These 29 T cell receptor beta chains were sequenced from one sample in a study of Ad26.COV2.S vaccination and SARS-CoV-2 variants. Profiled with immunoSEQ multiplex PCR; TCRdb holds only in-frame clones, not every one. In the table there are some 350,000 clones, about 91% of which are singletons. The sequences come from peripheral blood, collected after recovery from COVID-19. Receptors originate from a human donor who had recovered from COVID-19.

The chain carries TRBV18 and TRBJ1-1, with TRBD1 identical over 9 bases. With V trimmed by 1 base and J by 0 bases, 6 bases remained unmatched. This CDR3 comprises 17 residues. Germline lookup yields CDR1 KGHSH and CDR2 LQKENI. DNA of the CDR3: TGTGCCAGCTCACCACAGCTTGGGACAGGGTTGAACACTGAAGCTTTCTTT. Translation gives CASSPQLGTGLNTEAFF. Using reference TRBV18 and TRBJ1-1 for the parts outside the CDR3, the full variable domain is NAGVMQNPRHLVRRRGQEARLRCSPMKGHSHVYWYRQLPEEGLKFMVYLQKENIIDESGMPKERFSAEFPKEGPSILRIQQVVRGDSAAYFCASSPQLGTGLNTEAFFGQGTRLTVV.

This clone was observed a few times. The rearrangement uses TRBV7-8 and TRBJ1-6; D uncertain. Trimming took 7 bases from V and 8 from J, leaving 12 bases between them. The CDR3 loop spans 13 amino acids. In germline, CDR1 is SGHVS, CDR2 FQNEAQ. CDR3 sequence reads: CASTRFVDSPLHF. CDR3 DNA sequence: TGTGCCAGCACCCGGTTCGTGGATTCACCCCTCCACTTT.

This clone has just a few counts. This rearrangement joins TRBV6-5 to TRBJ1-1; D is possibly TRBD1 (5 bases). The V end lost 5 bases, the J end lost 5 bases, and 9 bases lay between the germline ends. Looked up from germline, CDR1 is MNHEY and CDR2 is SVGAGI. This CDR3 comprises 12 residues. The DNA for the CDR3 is TGTGCCAGCAGTAGCCGGGGGACTGAAGCTTTCTTT. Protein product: CASSSRGTEAFF.

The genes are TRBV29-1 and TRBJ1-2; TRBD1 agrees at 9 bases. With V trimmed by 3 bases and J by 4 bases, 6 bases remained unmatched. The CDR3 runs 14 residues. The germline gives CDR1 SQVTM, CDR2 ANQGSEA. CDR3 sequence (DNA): TGCAGCGTTGACCGTTCGACAGGGGGCTATGGCTACACCTTC. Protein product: CSVDRSTGGYGYTF.

CDR3 residues: CASSESTWGTVNTEAFF. The CDR3 DNA reads TGCGCCAGCAGTGAGTCGACGTGGGGGACAGTGAACACTGAAGCTTTCTTT. The chain carries TRBV10-2 and TRBJ1-1; 7 bases line up with TRBD1. CDR3 size: 17 residues. The germline CDR1 and CDR2 sequences are WSHSY and SAAADI. Losses at the gene ends were 0 bases for V and 0 bases for J; bases not matched to a gene: 7.

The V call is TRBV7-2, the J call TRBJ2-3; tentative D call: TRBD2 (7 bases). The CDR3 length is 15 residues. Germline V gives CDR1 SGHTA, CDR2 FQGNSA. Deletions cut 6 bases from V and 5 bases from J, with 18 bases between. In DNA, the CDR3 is TGTGCCAGCAGTCTTATTCCGGGGGGCAGAGATACGCAGTATTTT. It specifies CASSLIPGGRDTQYF. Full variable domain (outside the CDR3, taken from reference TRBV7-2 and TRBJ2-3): GAGVSQSPSNKVTEKGKDVELRCDPISGHTALYWYRQSLGQGLEFLIYFQGNSAPDKSGLPSDRFSAERTGGSVSTLTIQRTQQEDSAVYLCASSLIPGGRDTQYFGPGTRLTVL.

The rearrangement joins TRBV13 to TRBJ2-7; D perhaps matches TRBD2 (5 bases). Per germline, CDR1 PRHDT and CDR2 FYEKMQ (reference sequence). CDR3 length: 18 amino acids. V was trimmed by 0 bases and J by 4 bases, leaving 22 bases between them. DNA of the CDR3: TGTGCCAGCAGCTTAGGCTTAGTCGGCGGACTCCCCGATTACGAGCAGTACTTC. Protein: CASSLGLVGGLPDYEQYF.

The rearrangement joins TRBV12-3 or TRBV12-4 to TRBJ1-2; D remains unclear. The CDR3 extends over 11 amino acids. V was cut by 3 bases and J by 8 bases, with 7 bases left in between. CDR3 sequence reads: CASSLLFGYTF. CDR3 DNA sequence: TGTGCCAGCAGTTTGCTATTCGGCTACACCTTC.

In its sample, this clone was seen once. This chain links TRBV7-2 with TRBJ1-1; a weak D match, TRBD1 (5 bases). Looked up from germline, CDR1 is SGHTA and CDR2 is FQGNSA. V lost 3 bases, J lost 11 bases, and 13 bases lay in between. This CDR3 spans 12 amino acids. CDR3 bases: TGTGCCAGCAGCTTTAGTCGGGGCAAGGCTTTCTTT. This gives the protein CASSFSRGKAFF.

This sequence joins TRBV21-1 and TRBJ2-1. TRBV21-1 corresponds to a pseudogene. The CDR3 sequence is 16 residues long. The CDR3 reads CASSKNGRDLNNEQFF. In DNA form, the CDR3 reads TGTGCCAGCAGCAAAAACGGACGGGACCTTAACAATGAGCAGTTCTTC.

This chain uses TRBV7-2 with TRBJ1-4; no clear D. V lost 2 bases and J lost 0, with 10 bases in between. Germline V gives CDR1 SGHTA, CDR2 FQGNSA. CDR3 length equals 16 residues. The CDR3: CASSLRQAATNEKLFF. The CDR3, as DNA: TGTGCCAGCAGCTTAAGGCAAGCAGCAACTAATGAAAAACTGTTTTTT. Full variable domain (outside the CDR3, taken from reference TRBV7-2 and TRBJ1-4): GAGVSQSPSNKVTEKGKDVELRCDPISGHTALYWYRQSLGQGLEFLIYFQGNSAPDKSGLPSDRFSAERTGGSVSTLTIQRTQQEDSAVYLCASSLRQAATNEKLFFGSGTQLSVL.

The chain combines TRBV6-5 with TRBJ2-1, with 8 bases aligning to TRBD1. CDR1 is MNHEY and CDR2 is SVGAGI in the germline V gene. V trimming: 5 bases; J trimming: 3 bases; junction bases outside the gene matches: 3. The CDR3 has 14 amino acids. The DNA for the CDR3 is TGTGCCAGCAGTCCCGGGACAGGCTACAATGAGCAGTTCTTC. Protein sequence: CASSPGTGYNEQFF.

The CDR3 DNA reads as TGTGCCAGCAAAGGGACAGTCACAGATACGCAGTATTTT. Its protein is CASKGTVTDTQYF. The chain combines TRBV6-5 with TRBJ2-3, with 7 positions matching TRBD1. Germline V gives CDR1 MNHEY, CDR2 SVGAGI. V shed 7 bases and J 2 bases; nucleotides not matched to a gene: 3. There are 13 residues in the CDR3.

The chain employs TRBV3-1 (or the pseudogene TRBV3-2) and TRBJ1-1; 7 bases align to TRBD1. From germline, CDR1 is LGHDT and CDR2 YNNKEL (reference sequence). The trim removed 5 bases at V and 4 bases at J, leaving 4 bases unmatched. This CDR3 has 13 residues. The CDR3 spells CASSFRQGTEAFF. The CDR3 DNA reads TGTGCCAGCAGCTTCCGACAGGGCACTGAAGCTTTCTTT.

CDR3 in amino acids: CASSHSGGLSLGEQFF. The CDR3 DNA reads as TGTGCCAGCAGCCATAGCGGGGGGCTCTCCTTGGGTGAGCAGTTCTTC. The rearrangement joins TRBV6-4 to TRBJ2-1; 10 positions agree with TRBD2. The germline CDR1 and CDR2 sequences are MRHNA and SNTAGT. The CDR3 extends over 16 amino acids. J lost 9 bases, V lost 6 bases, and 14 bases had no gene match.

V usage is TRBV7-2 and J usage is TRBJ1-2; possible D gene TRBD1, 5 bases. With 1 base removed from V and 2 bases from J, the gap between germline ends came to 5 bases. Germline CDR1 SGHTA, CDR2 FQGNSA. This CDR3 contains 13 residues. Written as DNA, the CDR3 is TGTGCCAGCAGCTTAGGGGGGAACTATGGCTACACCTTC. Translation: CASSLGGNYGYTF.

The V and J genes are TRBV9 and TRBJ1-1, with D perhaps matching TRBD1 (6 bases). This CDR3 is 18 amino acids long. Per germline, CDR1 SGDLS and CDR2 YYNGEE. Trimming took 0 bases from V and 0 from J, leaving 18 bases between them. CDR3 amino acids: CASSVGWAAGVLNTEAFF. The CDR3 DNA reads TGTGCCAGCAGCGTAGGGTGGGCGGCAGGGGTCTTGAACACTGAAGCTTTCTTT.

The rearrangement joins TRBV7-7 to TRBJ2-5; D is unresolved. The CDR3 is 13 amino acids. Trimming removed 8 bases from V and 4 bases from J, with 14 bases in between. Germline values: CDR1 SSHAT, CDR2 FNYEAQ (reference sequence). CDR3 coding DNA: TGTGCCAGCGCCCCGGGTGGATCAGAGACCCAGTACTTC. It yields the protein CASAPGGSETQYF.

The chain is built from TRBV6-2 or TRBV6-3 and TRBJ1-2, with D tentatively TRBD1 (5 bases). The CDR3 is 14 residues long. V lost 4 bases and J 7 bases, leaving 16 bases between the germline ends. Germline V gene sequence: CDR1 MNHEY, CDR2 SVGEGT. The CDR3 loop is CASSSGTPGAGYTF. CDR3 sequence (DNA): TGTGCCAGCAGTTCCGGGACCCCAGGAGCTGGCTACACCTTC.

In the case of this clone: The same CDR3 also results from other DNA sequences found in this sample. CDR3 in amino acids: CASSLGADTQYF. The CDR3 DNA is TGTGCCAGCAGTTTAGGGGCAGATACGCAGTATTTT. V and J are TRBV12-3 or TRBV12-4 and TRBJ2-3; D is unresolved. The CDR3 consists of 12 residues. Trimming removed 1 base at V and 4 bases at J, with 3 bases between.

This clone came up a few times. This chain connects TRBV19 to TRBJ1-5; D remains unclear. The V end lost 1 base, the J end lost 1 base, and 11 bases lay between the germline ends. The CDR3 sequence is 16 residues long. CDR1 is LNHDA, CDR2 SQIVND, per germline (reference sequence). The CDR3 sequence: CASSIGWVGSNQPQHF. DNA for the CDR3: TGTGCCAGTAGTATAGGTTGGGTGGGGAGCAATCAGCCCCAGCATTTT.

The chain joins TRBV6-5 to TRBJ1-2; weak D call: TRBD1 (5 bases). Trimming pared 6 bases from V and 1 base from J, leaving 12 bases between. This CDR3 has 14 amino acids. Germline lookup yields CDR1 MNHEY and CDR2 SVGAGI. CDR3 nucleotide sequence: TGTGCCAGCAGCAGGGTTGTGGGTAACTATGGCTACACCTTC. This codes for CASSRVVGNYGYTF.

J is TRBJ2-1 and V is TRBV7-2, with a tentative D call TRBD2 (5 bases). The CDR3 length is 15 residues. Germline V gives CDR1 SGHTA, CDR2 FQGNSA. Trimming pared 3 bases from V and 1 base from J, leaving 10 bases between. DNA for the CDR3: TGTGCCAGCAGCTTTCGGGGAAGTTCCTACAATGAGCAGTTCTTC. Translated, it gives CASSFRGSSYNEQFF.

The CDR3 sequence is CASSLGGSPQHF. CDR3 nucleotides: TGTGCCAGCAGCTTGGGCGGTTCGCCCCAGCATTTT. This sequence joins TRBV5-6 and TRBJ1-5; D unresolved. Trimming pared 0 bases from V and 9 bases from J, leaving 7 bases between. CDR1 SGHDT and CDR2 YYEEEE come from the germline V gene. This CDR3 contains 12 residues.

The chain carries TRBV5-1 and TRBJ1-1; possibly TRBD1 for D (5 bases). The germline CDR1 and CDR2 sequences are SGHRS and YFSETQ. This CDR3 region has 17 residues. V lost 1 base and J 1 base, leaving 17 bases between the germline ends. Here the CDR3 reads CASSLPGTGGGNTEAFF. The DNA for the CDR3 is TGCGCCAGCAGCTTGCCCGGGACGGGCGGGGGGAACACTGAAGCTTTCTTT.

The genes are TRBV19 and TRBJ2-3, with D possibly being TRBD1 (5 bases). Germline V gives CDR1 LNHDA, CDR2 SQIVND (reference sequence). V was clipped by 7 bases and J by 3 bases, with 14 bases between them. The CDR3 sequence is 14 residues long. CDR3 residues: CASTQGSVTDTQYF. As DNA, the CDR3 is TGTGCCAGTACCCAGGGTTCGGTAACAGATACGCAGTATTTT.

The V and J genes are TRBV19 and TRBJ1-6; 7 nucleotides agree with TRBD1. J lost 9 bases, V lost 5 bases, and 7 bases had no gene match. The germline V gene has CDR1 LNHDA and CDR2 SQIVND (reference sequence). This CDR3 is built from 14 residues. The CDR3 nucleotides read TGTGCCAGTAGTCCGGGCAGGGGGGGTTCACCCCTCCACTTT. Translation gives CASSPGRGGSPLHF. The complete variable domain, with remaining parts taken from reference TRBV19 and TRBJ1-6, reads DGGITQSPKYLFRKEGQNVTLSCEQNLNHDAMYWYRQDPGQGLRLIYYSQIVNDFQKGDIAEGYSVSREKKESFPLTVTSAQKNPTAFYLCASSPGRGGSPLHFGNGTRLTVT.

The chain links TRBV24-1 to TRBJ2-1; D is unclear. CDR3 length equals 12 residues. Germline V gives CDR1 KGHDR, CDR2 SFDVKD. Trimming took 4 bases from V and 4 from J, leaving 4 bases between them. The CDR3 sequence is CATSDQYNEQFF. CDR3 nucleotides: TGTGCCACCAGTGACCAATACAATGAGCAGTTCTTC.

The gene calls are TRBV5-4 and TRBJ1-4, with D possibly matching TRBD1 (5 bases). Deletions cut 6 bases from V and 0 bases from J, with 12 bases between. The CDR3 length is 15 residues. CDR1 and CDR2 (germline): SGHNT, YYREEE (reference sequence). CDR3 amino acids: CASNRGGATNEKLFF. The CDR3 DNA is TGTGCCAGCAACCGGGGGGGAGCAACTAATGAAAAACTGTTTTTT.